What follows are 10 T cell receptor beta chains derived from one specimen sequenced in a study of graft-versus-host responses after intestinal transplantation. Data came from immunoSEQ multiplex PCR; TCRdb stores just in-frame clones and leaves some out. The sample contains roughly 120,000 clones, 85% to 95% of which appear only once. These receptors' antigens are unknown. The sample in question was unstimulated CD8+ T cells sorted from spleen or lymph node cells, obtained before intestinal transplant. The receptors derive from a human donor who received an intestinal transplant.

CDR3 residues: CASESGILGEQYF. In DNA, the CDR3 is TGTGCCAGCGAATCAGGGATTCTGGGCGAGCAGTACTTC. The gene calls are TRBV6-5 and TRBJ2-7; tentative D call: TRBD1 (5 bases). The CDR3 extends over 13 amino acids. With 8 bases removed from V and 6 bases from J, the gap between germline ends came to 17 bases. Germline CDR1 and CDR2: MNHEY and SVGAGI.

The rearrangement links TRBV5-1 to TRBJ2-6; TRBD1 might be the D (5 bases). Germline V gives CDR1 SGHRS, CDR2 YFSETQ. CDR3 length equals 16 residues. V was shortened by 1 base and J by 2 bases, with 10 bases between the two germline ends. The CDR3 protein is CASSLYGAAGANVLTF. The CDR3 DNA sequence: TGCGCCAGCAGCTTGTATGGGGCCGCTGGGGCCAACGTCCTGACTTTC.

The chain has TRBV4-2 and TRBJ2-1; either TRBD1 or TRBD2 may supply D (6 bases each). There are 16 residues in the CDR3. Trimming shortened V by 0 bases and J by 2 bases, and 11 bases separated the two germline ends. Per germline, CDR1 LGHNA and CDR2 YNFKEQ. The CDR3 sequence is CASSQEVRDTYNEQFF. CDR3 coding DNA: TGTGCCAGCAGCCAAGAAGTGCGGGACACCTACAATGAGCAGTTCTTC.

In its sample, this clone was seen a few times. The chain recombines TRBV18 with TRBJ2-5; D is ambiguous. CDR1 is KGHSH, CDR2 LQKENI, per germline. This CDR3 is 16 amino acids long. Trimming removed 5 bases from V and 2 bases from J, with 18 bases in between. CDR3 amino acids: CASSDLGNNLQETQYF. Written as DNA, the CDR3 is TGTGCCAGCTCAGATCTGGGGAACAACTTGCAAGAGACCCAGTACTTC.

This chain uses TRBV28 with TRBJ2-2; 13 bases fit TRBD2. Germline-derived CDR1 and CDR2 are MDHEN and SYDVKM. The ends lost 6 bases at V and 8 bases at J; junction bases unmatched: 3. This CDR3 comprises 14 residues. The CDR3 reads CASRRTSGRGELFF. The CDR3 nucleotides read TGTGCCAGCAGGAGGACTAGCGGGAGAGGGGAGCTGTTTTTT.

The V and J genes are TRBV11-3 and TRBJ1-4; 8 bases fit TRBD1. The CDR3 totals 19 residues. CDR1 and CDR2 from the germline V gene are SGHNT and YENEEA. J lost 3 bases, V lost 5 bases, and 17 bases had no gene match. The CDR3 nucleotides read TGTGCCAGCAGCCTCACGACAGGGGCCGGTTGGAAGTCTAATGAAAAACTGTTTTTT. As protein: CASSLTTGAGWKSNEKLFF.

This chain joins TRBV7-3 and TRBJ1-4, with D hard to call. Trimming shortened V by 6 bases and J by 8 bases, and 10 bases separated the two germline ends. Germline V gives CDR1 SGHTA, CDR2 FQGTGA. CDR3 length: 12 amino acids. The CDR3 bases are TGTGCCAGCAGTCCGGACGGAGAAAAACTGTTTTTT. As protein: CASSPDGEKLFF.

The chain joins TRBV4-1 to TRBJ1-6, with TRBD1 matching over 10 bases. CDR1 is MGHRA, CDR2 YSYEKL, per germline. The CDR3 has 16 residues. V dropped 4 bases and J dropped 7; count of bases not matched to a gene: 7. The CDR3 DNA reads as TGCGCCAGCAGCCGAGACCCGGGACAGGGGAATTCACCCCTCCACTTT. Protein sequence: CASSRDPGQGNSPLHF.

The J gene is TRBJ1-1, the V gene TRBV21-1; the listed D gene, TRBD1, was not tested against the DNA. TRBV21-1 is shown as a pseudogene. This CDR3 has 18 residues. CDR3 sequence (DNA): TGTGCCAGCAGCAAAGTTGGGACAGGTGGCCCCAGCCCCACTGAAGCTTTCTTT. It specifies CASSKVGTGGPSPTEAFF.

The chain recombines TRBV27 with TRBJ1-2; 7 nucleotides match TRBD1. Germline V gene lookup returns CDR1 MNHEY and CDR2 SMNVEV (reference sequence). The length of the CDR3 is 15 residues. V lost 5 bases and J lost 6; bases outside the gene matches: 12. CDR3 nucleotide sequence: TGTGCCAGCAGTCCATCGACAGGGAGGTCCGATGGCTACACCTTC. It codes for CASSPSTGRSDGYTF.